The present entry profiles one TCR beta chain with its context. Antigen: not known. These data come from a study of response to subunit inactivated influenza vaccine. Points from the study as a whole: The authors put forward the suggestion that each seasonal influenza vaccination may bring in only a limited number of new T cells.

TCRdb processed the RT-PCR reads anew with MiXCR; each CDR3 protein has one entry. Of approximately 730,000 distinct CDR3 sequences in the sample, approximately 15% were seen once. This sample comprised PBMCs from blood, obtained around 15 days before vaccination. This sequence originates from a man between 50 and 59 years old who received an inactivated influenza vaccine.

CDR3 sequence (DNA): TGTGCCACCAGTGATCGGTCGTGGACAGGGCATCCAGATACGCAGTATTTT. It codes for CATSDRSWTGHPDTQYF. V gene TRBV24-1 combines with J gene TRBJ2-3; TRBD1 aligns across 8 bases. CDR3 length equals 17 residues. Per germline, CDR1 KGHDR and CDR2 SFDVKD. V lost 3 bases and J lost 4; bases outside the gene matches: 11.